The clone carrying this T cell receptor (beta chain) came up a few times. The record originates from a study of identical twins. The CDR3 is 14 residues long. CDR1 and CDR2 (germline): SEHNR, FQNEAQ (reference sequence). Losses at the gene ends were 5 bases for V and 3 bases for J; bases not matched to a gene: 7. TCRdb re-analysed the 5' RACE reads in MiXCR, keeping a single row per CDR3 protein. The data contain 250,000 to 300,000 distinct CDR3 sequences, approximately 8.3% of them singletons. The same sample was also studied in work on yellow fever vaccine responses in identical twins.

The chain uses TRBV7-9 and TRBJ2-7; 7 nucleotides match TRBD1. Sequences were obtained from CD8+ T cells sorted from blood. The source is a woman aged 18-29 years in good health. In DNA form, the CDR3 reads TGTGCCAGCAGCCGGCGCGACAGGGACTACGAGCAGTACTTC. Amino acids: CASSRRDRDYEQYF.